Each of the 26 T cell receptor beta chains below was sequenced from the same sample in a study of T-cell reconstitution after alpha-beta-depleted transplantation in children. Library preparation (for TCRbeta) was performed with unique molecular identifiers. TCRdb reprocessed the PCR reads with MiXCR, giving one entry per CDR3 protein. The table has 600,000 to 800,000 distinct CDR3 sequences, around 13% seen once. Sequences were derived from PBMCs, sampled before TCRalphabeta/CD19-depleted stem cell transplant. These TCRs come from a girl between 2 and 10 years old with congenital amegakaryocytic thrombocytopenia, due to receive a stem cell transplant.

Comments on this clonotype: This sequence may be a read error, since a much larger clone differs from it by one base. The chain couples TRBV4-1 to TRBJ2-7; D remains ambiguous. Germline CDR1 and CDR2: MGHRA and YSYEKL. The CDR3 spans 15 residues. CDR3 loop: CASGHRTASSYEQYF. The CDR3 DNA is TGCGCCAGCGGCCATCGGACCGCTAGCTCCTACGAGCAGTACTTC.

This clonotype was recorded many times. This chain joins TRBV12-3 or TRBV12-4 and TRBJ1-2, with D hard to call. The CDR3 is 13 amino acids. Trimming pared 3 bases from V and 0 bases from J, leaving 5 bases between. CDR3 sequence reads: CASSFTANYGYTF. CDR3 sequence (DNA): TGTGCCAGCAGTTTTACAGCTAACTATGGCTACACCTTC.

In this sample, this clonotype turned up a few times. The rearrangement uses TRBV7-9 and TRBJ1-2; D perhaps matches TRBD1 (5 bases). CDR3 length: 16 residues. V was pared by 2 bases and J by 0 bases, with 13 bases between. CDR1 and CDR2 from the germline V gene are SEHNR and FQNEAQ (reference sequence). The CDR3 DNA sequence: TGTGCCAGCAGCTTAACTCTCCGGGACTCTAACTATGGCTACACCTTC. The encoded protein is CASSLTLRDSNYGYTF. Combining the CDR3 with reference TRBV7-9 and TRBJ1-2 gives the whole variable domain DTGVSQNPRHKITKRGQNVTFRCDPISEHNRLYWYRQTLGQGPEFLTYFQNEAQLEKSRLLSDRFSAERPKGSFSTLEIQRTEQGDSAMYLCASSLTLRDSNYGYTFGSGTRLTVV.

This clonotype was seen a few times. This sequence joins TRBV5-1 and TRBJ2-1, with a possible D match to TRBD1 (6 bases). The CDR3 has 12 residues. The ends were cut back, 0 bases at V and 10 bases at J, with 8 bases in the middle. In germline, CDR1 is SGHRS, CDR2 YFSETQ. The CDR3 is CASSLDRAEQFF. The DNA of the CDR3 is TGCGCCAGCAGCTTGGACAGGGCCGAGCAGTTCTTC.

This clonotype was seen a handful of times. CDR3 nucleotide sequence: TGTGCCAGCAGCCAAACGAAGGACTACGCCTACGAGCAGTACTTC. Residues: CASSQTKDYAYEQYF. The V gene is TRBV3-1, the J gene TRBJ2-7, with D possibly TRBD2 on 6 matching bases. The CDR3 spans 15 residues. Trimming removed 2 bases at V and 2 bases at J, with 13 bases between. The germline V gene has CDR1 LGHDT and CDR2 YNNKEL (reference sequence).

There are many counts of this clonotype. CDR3 residues: CASSWDVSLSYEQYF. In DNA form, the CDR3 reads TGCGCCAGCAGCTGGGACGTCAGCCTCTCCTACGAGCAGTACTTC. The chain is built from TRBV5-1 and TRBJ2-7; D possibly matches TRBD1 or TRBD2 (5 bases each). CDR1 and CDR2 (germline): SGHRS, YFSETQ. Trimming left V 3 bases short and J 0 bases short, with 13 bases between. CDR3 length: 15 amino acids. Variable domain in full (rest from reference TRBV5-1 and TRBJ2-7): KAGVTQTPRYLIKTRGQQVTLSCSPISGHRSVSWYQQTPGQGLQFLFEYFSETQRNKGNFPGRFSGRQFSNSRSEMNVSTLELGDSALYLCASSWDVSLSYEQYFGPGTRLTVT.

This clonotype has at least ten counts. This chain links TRBV6-5 with TRBJ2-7; TRBD2 might be the D (7 bases). Germline lookup yields CDR1 MNHEY and CDR2 SVGAGI. With 5 bases removed from V and 1 base from J, the gap between germline ends came to 12 bases. The CDR3 is 14 amino acids. The CDR3 sequence is CASSRGGGSYEQYF. CDR3 DNA: TGTGCCAGCAGTCGAGGGGGGGGTTCCTACGAGCAGTACTTC.

There are a few counts of this clonotype. V and J are TRBV12-3 or TRBV12-4 and TRBJ2-7; D remains ambiguous. The germline V and J ends were trimmed by 8 bases and 9 bases, with 20 bases remaining between them. The CDR3 is 13 amino acids. CDR3 nucleotides: TGTGCCAGCTCCCCCCGGGCCAGTTTTGGGCAGTACTTC. Protein product: CASSPRASFGQYF.

This rearrangement joins TRBV20-1 to TRBJ2-1, with TRBD2 matching 8 bases. The V gene end was trimmed by 6 bases and the J gene end by 12 bases; junction bases not matched to a gene: 19. The CDR3 loop spans 15 amino acids. Germline V gives CDR1 DFQATT, CDR2 SNEGSKA (reference sequence). The CDR3 nucleotides are TGCAGTGCGGATATGGGTAGCGGGAAATCTGGTGGGCAGTTCTTC. It is translated as CSADMGSGKSGGQFF.

In regard to this clonotype: Just one base apart from a much larger clone, this may be a read error. The J gene is TRBJ2-7, the V gene TRBV12-3 or TRBV12-4, with D perhaps assigned TRBD1 or TRBD2 (5 bases each). The CDR3 runs 16 residues. V gave up 5 bases and J gave up 2 bases, with 19 bases separating them. The CDR3 loop is CASSPQHRGRTYEQYF. The CDR3 coding sequence is TGTGCCAGCAGTCCACAACACCGGGGCAGAACCTACGAGCAGTACTTC.

This clonotype has a count of ten or more. The chain links TRBV5-5 to TRBJ1-1; a possible D gene is TRBD1 (5 bases). CDR3 length: 13 amino acids. CDR1 SGHKS and CDR2 YYEKEE come from the germline V gene (reference sequence). With 2 bases removed from V and 5 bases from J, the gap between germline ends came to 10 bases. The CDR3 reads CASSLEGWTEAFF. The CDR3 DNA follows: TGTGCCAGCAGCTTAGAGGGGTGGACTGAAGCTTTCTTT. Supplemented by reference TRBV5-5 and TRBJ1-1, the full variable domain reads DAGVTQSPTHLIKTRGQQVTLRCSPISGHKSVSWYQQVLGQGPQFIFQYYEKEERGRGNFPDRFSARQFPNYSSELNVNALLLGDSALYLCASSLEGWTEAFFGQGTRLTVV.

Comment on this clonotype: This may arise from a read error, as a much more abundant clone is one base away. The rearrangement uses TRBV5-1 and TRBJ2-3, with 10 bases aligning to TRBD2. Germline-derived CDR1 and CDR2 are SGHRS and YFSETQ. V was pared by 4 bases and J by 6 bases, with 11 bases of the junction left unmatched. The CDR3 extends over 16 amino acids. The CDR3 sequence is CASSPQLTSGDDTQYF. In nucleotides, the CDR3 is TGCGCCAGCAGCCCGCAATTAACTAGCGGGGATGATACGCAGTATTTT.

This clonotype was detected many times. The chain combines TRBV20-1 with TRBJ2-3; TRBD2 matches at 8 bases. The CDR3 runs 14 residues. The V segment lost 5 bases and the J segment 0 bases; nucleotides outside the gene matches: 4. CDR1 DFQATT and CDR2 SNEGSKA come from the germline V gene (reference sequence). The CDR3 coding sequence is TGCAGTGCTCAACTAGCGGATAGCACAGATACGCAGTATTTT. This translates into CSAQLADSTDTQYF.

This clonotype was counted at least ten times. This chain uses TRBV12-3 or TRBV12-4 with TRBJ1-2; no clear D. This CDR3 comprises 12 residues. V gave up 6 bases and J gave up 8 bases, with 13 bases separating them. The CDR3 region has the DNA TGTGCCAGCAGCCCCGGTCCGAGGGGCTACACCTTC. It yields the protein CASSPGPRGYTF.

Ten or more counts support this clonotype. CDR3 sequence: CASRTDSGRLNEQYF. As DNA, the CDR3 is TGTGCCAGCAGAACAGATAGCGGGAGGCTTAACGAGCAGTACTTC. This rearrangement joins TRBV6-5 to TRBJ2-7, with TRBD2 identical over 10 bases. The CDR3 loop spans 15 amino acids. Unmatched junction bases numbered 10, after V lost 6 bases and J lost 5 bases. CDR1 is MNHEY and CDR2 is SVGAGI in the germline V gene.

The chain has TRBV20-1 and TRBJ2-5; D is unresolved. The ends were cut back, 4 bases at V and 5 bases at J, with 11 bases in the middle. This CDR3 is 12 amino acids long. The germline CDR1 and CDR2 sequences are DFQATT and SNEGSKA (reference sequence). CDR3 bases: TGCAGTGCTACACCGTTAGGGGAGACCCAGTACTTC. Translating gives CSATPLGETQYF.

Concerning this clonotype itself: The CDR3 does not end in the conserved phenylalanine or tryptophan, so this is likely a read error. This chain connects TRBV5-1 to TRBJ2-7; TRBD2 matches at 7 bases. Germline V CDR1 and CDR2: SGHRS, YFSETQ. This CDR3 is 15 amino acids long. V gave up 0 bases and J gave up 2 bases; unmatched junction bases: 5. CDR3 in DNA: TGCGCCAGCAGCTTGGGCGGGAGAGGAACCTACGAGCAGTACTAC. It translates to CASSLGGRGTYEQYY.

This clonotype showed up many times. The genes are TRBV20-1 and TRBJ1-5, with D hard to call. CDR1 DFQATT and CDR2 SNEGSKA come from the germline V gene (reference sequence). V lost 5 bases to trimming and J lost 3 bases, with 14 bases between them. This CDR3 has 14 amino acids. The CDR3 region is CSASSEFDNQPQHF. The DNA of the CDR3 is TGCAGTGCTTCGTCGGAGTTCGACAATCAGCCCCAGCATTTT.

The chain employs TRBV7-3 and TRBJ2-3; D unclear. CDR3 length: 12 amino acids. The germline V gene has CDR1 SGHTA and CDR2 FQGTGA. V was shortened by 2 bases and J by 8 bases, with 8 bases between the two germline ends. DNA of the CDR3: TGTGCCAGCAGCTTACGAAAGGGTACGCAGTATTTT. It yields the protein CASSLRKGTQYF.

In its sample, this clonotype was seen many times. The chain links TRBV28 to TRBJ2-3; 8 nucleotides match TRBD2. The germline gives CDR1 MDHEN, CDR2 SYDVKM. This CDR3 spans 15 amino acids. The trim removed 10 bases at V and 11 bases at J, leaving 20 bases unmatched. The CDR3 protein is CATTRLAQGRGGQYF. CDR3 DNA sequence: TGTGCCACTACCCGACTAGCGCAGGGAAGGGGGGGGCAGTATTTT.

This clonotype was picked up many times. The chain joins TRBV12-3 or TRBV12-4 to TRBJ1-6; D may be TRBD1 (6 bases). The CDR3 runs to 15 residues. The V end was cut by 3 bases, the J end by 10 bases, with 16 bases between. The CDR3 loop reads CASSLFPGDGSPLHF. The CDR3, as DNA: TGTGCCAGCAGTTTGTTCCCAGGGGATGGATCACCCCTCCACTTT.

This clonotype was recorded many times. The V gene is TRBV12-3 or TRBV12-4, the J gene TRBJ1-1; tentatively, D is TRBD1 (5 bases). Trimming took off 5 bases at V and 5 bases at J, with 15 bases between the two ends. The CDR3 contains 14 residues. This CDR3 reads CASSPPGVGTEAFF. As DNA, the CDR3 is TGTGCCAGCAGTCCCCCGGGGGTGGGGACTGAAGCTTTCTTT.

This clonotype occurred a few times. The rearrangement links TRBV5-6 to TRBJ2-2; D may be TRBD2 (6 bases). The V end was cut by 3 bases, the J end by 6 bases, with 9 bases between. Germline V lookup: CDR1 SGHDT, CDR2 YYEEEE. This CDR3 comprises 13 residues. The CDR3 reads CASSYTSPGELFF. CDR3 sequence (DNA): TGTGCCAGCAGCTACACTAGCCCCGGGGAGCTGTTTTTT.

J is TRBJ2-3 and V is TRBV5-5; 7 nucleotides line up with TRBD2. There are 16 residues in the CDR3. The V gene's germline CDR1 is SGHKS and CDR2 YYEKEE (reference sequence). The V gene end was trimmed by 4 bases and the J gene end by 4 bases; junction bases not matched to a gene: 12. The CDR3 nucleotides read TGTGCCAGCAGCCCCTACTCCCAGCGGGACCCAGATACGCAGTATTTT. Its translation: CASSPYSQRDPDTQYF.

This clonotype was observed many times. The chain's CDR3 is CSARIDYPEQFF. The CDR3 bases are TGCAGTGCTAGGATAGACTACCCTGAGCAGTTCTTC. J is TRBJ2-1 and V is TRBV20-1; D might be TRBD2 (5 bases). CDR3 size: 12 residues. Deletions cut 3 bases from V and 9 bases from J, with 12 bases between. The germline V gene has CDR1 DFQATT and CDR2 SNEGSKA (reference sequence).

This clonotype appeared many times. The gene calls are TRBV5-1 and TRBJ2-5, with unresolved D. In germline, CDR1 is SGHRS, CDR2 YFSETQ. V lost 1 base, J lost 8 bases, and 15 bases lay in between. CDR3 length: 14 residues. The CDR3 region has the DNA TGCGCCAGCAGCTTGACGCCCGGATCGGAAACCCAGTACTTC. This codes for CASSLTPGSETQYF.